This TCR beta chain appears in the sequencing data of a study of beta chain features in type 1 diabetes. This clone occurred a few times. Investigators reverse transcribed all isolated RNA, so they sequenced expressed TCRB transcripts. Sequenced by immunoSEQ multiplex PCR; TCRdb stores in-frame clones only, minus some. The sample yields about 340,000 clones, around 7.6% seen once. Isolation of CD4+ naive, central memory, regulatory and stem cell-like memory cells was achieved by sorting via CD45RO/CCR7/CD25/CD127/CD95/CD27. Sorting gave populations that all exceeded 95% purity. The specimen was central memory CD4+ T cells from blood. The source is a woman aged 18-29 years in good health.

CDR3 residues: CASSLDRANYGYTF. The CDR3, as DNA: TGTGCCAGCAGCTTAGACCGAGCTAACTATGGCTACACCTTC. The chain recombines TRBV7-3 with TRBJ1-2, with unresolved D. The V and J ends lost 2 bases and 0 bases respectively, with 7 bases between them. This CDR3 spans 14 amino acids. CDR1 and CDR2 from the germline V gene are SGHTA and FQGTGA.